This T cell receptor beta chain appears in the sequencing data of a study of blood T cell repertoires in COVID-19. Across the study: Samples representing acute and convalescent COVID-19 were sourced from the United States, Italy and Spain.

This clone was seen a few times. Only in-frame clones appear in the TCRdb table, and some are missing; sequencing was by immunoSEQ multiplex PCR. The repertoire holds 150,000 to 200,000 clones, with 82% as singletons. The CDR3 totals 17 residues. In germline, CDR1 is SGDLS, CDR2 YYNGEE. V lost 0 bases to trimming and J lost 1 base, with 16 bases between them. The genes are TRBV9 and TRBJ1-2, with a weak D call TRBD1 (5 bases). The clonotype originates from a woman aged 80 or older with acute or convalescent COVID-19. The specimen sequenced was peripheral blood. The CDR3 sequence is CASSVGFTGLFNYGYTF. CDR3 DNA sequence: TGTGCCAGCAGCGTAGGCTTTACAGGCCTGTTTAACTATGGCTACACCTTC.